This T cell receptor beta chain is from a study of control samples from healthy donors and cancer patients (dated by TCRdb to 2020 to 2021). The CDR3 spans 14 residues, from the cysteine through the phenylalanine. The kept DNA is CDR3 alone, 42 bases in frame from the first base. V and J are truncated by 0 bases and 2 bases respectively, leaving an intervening sequence of 8 bases. CDR1 and CDR2, looked up from the germline V gene (reference sequence), are SGHNT and YYREEE. Receptor libraries were prepared by the immunoSEQ multiplex PCR assay. TCRdb limited this immuneACCESS table to in-frame rearrangements with V and J called. A share of clones is missing; checked studies link under half to unresolved V genes, and the rest is unexplained. This sample has about 130,000 clones in its table, and 80% to 95% of those were observed once. The ten biggest clones cover 2% to 3% of the sample. Regarding this clone: Which antigen it targets is not known. No per-base quality is available; no much larger clone lies one base away.

The receptor was derived from a man between 18 and 35 years old in good health. The sequencing sample was made of blood. The chain links TRBV5-4 with TRBJ1-1, with no confidently assigned D gene. The CDR3 protein sequence reads: CASSLESSNTEAFF. The base sequence is TGTGCCAGCAGCTTGGAGTCGTCAAACACTGAAGCTTTCTTT.